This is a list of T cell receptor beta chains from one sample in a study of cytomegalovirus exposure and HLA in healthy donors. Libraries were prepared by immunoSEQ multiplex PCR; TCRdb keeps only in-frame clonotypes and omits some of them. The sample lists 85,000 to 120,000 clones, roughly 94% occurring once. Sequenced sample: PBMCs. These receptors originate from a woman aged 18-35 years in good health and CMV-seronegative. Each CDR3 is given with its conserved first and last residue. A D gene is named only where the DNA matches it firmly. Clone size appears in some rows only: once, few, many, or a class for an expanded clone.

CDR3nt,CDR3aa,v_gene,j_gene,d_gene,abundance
TGCAGCGTGGGGACTAGCGGGGCACAAGAGACCCAGTACTTC,CSVGTSGAQETQYF,TRBV29-1,TRBJ2-5,TRBD2,-
TGCGCCAGCAGCTACGGATTTATTACAGGCGCCGGTGGCGAGCAGTACTTC,CASSYGFITGAGGEQYF,TRBV5-1,TRBJ2-7,-,-
TGCAGCGTTTCGACAGAGGGGGTCAAAAACATTCAGTACTTC,CSVSTEGVKNIQYF,TRBV29-1,TRBJ2-4,-,-
TGTGCCATTTTCCTTCACAGGGGGCTTAACTATGGCTACACCTTC,CAIFLHRGLNYGYTF,TRBV19,TRBJ1-2,TRBD1,-
TGTGCCTGGAGTGCCTGGAGGACTAACTATGGCTACACCTTC,CAWSAWRTNYGYTF,TRBV30,TRBJ1-2,-,-
TGTGCTAGTGGTTCAAGCCAGAACACTGAAGCTTTCTTT,CASGSSQNTEAFF,TRBV12-5,TRBJ1-1,-,-
TGTGCCAGCTCACCACCGAATCGGGGAGGGGCTAACTATGGCTACACCTTC,CASSPPNRGGANYGYTF,TRBV18,TRBJ1-2,-,-
TGTGCCAGTAGTTGGACAGGGAACGGGGAGCTGTTTTTT,CASSWTGNGELFF,TRBV19,TRBJ2-2,TRBD1,-
TGCAGCGTTGTCGGCGGGCACTCCTACAATGAGCAGTTCTTC,CSVVGGHSYNEQFF,TRBV29-1,TRBJ2-1,-,-
TGTGCCAGCTCTTACGAGGGACAGCTAAACTGGGGCTTAGACAATGAGCAGTTCTTC,CASSYEGQLNWGLDNEQFF,TRBV18,TRBJ2-1,TRBD1,-
TGTGCCAGCAGCGACTGGGCAGGGGCAGATACGCAGTATTTT,CASSDWAGADTQYF,TRBV9,TRBJ2-3,-,-
TGTGCCATCAGCGGGGGGGTGGGCTACGAGCAGTACTTC,CAISGGVGYEQYF,TRBV10-3,TRBJ2-7,TRBD2,-
TGTGCCAGCAGCTTAACACAGCAAGAGACCCAGTACTTC,CASSLTQQETQYF,TRBV7-9,TRBJ2-5,-,-
TGTGCCAGCAGCTTGCTCGGACAGGGCAGGACTAGGTACACAGATACGCAGTATTTT,CASSLLGQGRTRYTDTQYF,TRBV7-6,TRBJ2-3,-,-
TGTGCCAGCTCAGTCAGGGACACAGATACGCAGTATTTT,CASSVRDTDTQYF,TRBV18,TRBJ2-3,-,-
TGCGCCAGCAGCCAAGATCTAGTGGTCCCGAACCGGTACGAGCAGTACTTC,CASSQDLVVPNRYEQYF,TRBV4-1,TRBJ2-7,-,-
TGTGCCAGCAGTCCTTCACAGGCTTCCCTTGGCTACACCTTC,CASSPSQASLGYTF,TRBV27,TRBJ1-2,-,-
TGTGCCAGCAGCAAGGGACAGGCCACCGCCTACGAGCAGTACTTC,CASSKGQATAYEQYF,TRBV7-6,TRBJ2-7,TRBD1,-
TGTGCCAGTAGTATAGTCTACCTTAGCACAGATACGCAGTATTTT,CASSIVYLSTDTQYF,TRBV19,TRBJ2-3,-,-
TGTGCCAGCAGCAATGGACAGGGGTTGTGGGATACGCAGTATTTT,CASSNGQGLWDTQYF,TRBV11-3,TRBJ2-3,TRBD1,-
TGTGCCAGCAGCCAAACTAGCGGAAGCTCCTACGAGCAGTACTTC,CASSQTSGSSYEQYF,TRBV4-2,TRBJ2-7,TRBD2,-
TGTGCCAGCAGCCCCGCGACAGTCTCCTACGAGCAGTACTTC,CASSPATVSYEQYF,TRBV6-6,TRBJ2-7,-,few
TGTGCCAGCAGCCAATTCTCTAGCGGGGGGGACTCTAGCACAGATACGCAGTATTTT,CASSQFSSGGDSSTDTQYF,TRBV9,TRBJ2-3,TRBD2,-
TGTGCCAAAGGTTGGGGGGGATACAATGAGCAGTTCTTC,CAKGWGGYNEQFF,TRBV7-9,TRBJ2-1,TRBD2,-
TGTGCCAGCACCAGAGTGCGGGGGGGCACAGATACGCAGTATTTT,CASTRVRGGTDTQYF,TRBV7-2,TRBJ2-3,TRBD2,once
TGCGCCAGCAGCCCTACGGGACAGACGAACACTGAAGCTTTCTTT,CASSPTGQTNTEAFF,TRBV5-1,TRBJ1-1,TRBD1,once
TGTGCCAGCAGTTACTCCGGACAGGGGGCTGCCCAGGGCTACACCTTC,CASSYSGQGAAQGYTF,TRBV6-6,TRBJ1-2,TRBD1,-
TGTGCCAGCAGCTTCAACGGGGATACGCAGTATTTT,CASSFNGDTQYF,TRBV7-8,TRBJ2-3,-,-
TGTGCCAGCAGTTTGGGGTCGGGGGAAGCGACCCAGTACTTC,CASSLGSGEATQYF,TRBV6-5,TRBJ2-5,-,-
TGTGCCAGCAGCCCACAGGGGGTTGGAGGCTACACCTTC,CASSPQGVGGYTF,TRBV25-1,TRBJ1-2,TRBD1,-
TGCGCCAGCAGCTTGGGCAGCTCCTACGAGCAGTACTTC,CASSLGSSYEQYF,TRBV5-1,TRBJ2-7,-,-
TGTGCCAGCAGCTCGGGGGGTTGGAACACTGAAGCTTTCTTT,CASSSGGWNTEAFF,TRBV7-9,TRBJ1-1,-,-
TGTGCCAGCAGCTTATCGGGGTCCTACGAGCAGTACTTC,CASSLSGSYEQYF,TRBV7-2,TRBJ2-7,-,-
TGCGCCAGCAGCCTGACGGGCCTTAGGGGCGCGGAAGAGACCCAGTACTTC,CASSLTGLRGAEETQYF,TRBV5-1,TRBJ2-5,-,-
TGCAGCGTTGGTACAGGGGAGACTGAAGCTTTCTTT,CSVGTGETEAFF,TRBV29-1,TRBJ1-1,TRBD1,few
TGCGCCAGCTTTTCCAGGGCATCAGAGACCCAGTACTTC,CASFSRASETQYF,TRBV5-1,TRBJ2-5,-,-
TGTGCCAGCAGCAAAGATAGTCTAGCGGGAGCAGATACGCAGTATTTT,CASSKDSLAGADTQYF,TRBV21-1,TRBJ2-3,-,-
TGTGCCAGCAGCAGGGGCCAAAGAGCGGGAGGCCATGAGCAGTTCTTC,CASSRGQRAGGHEQFF,TRBV11-3,TRBJ2-1,TRBD2,-